The sequence of this T cell receptor (beta chain) was determined in a study of T cells in Graves' hyperthyroidism and ophthalmopathy. This CDR3 is built from 13 residues. CDR1 KGHDR and CDR2 SFDVKD come from the germline V gene. V was clipped by 7 bases and J by 5 bases, with 13 bases between them. Amplified TCR beta CDR3 regions came from RNA transcripts. With the HTBI primer set, the TCR CDR3 went through a first round of RT-PCR. In TCRdb, the multiplex PCR reads were re-called with MiXCR into one record per CDR3 protein. The sample records approximately 400,000 distinct CDR3 sequences, about 13% being singletons. Fresh peripheral blood, roughly 9.6 ml, was the source of the PBMCs.

This sequence was found in a man aged 30 to 39 with Graves' hyperthyroidism that later progressed to Graves' ophthalmopathy. Material: blood. The chain is built from TRBV24-1 and TRBJ2-5; D not certain. The CDR3 DNA sequence: TGTGCCACCAGGGACCCTTCGCGGGAGACCCAGTACTTC. Its protein product is CATRDPSRETQYF.